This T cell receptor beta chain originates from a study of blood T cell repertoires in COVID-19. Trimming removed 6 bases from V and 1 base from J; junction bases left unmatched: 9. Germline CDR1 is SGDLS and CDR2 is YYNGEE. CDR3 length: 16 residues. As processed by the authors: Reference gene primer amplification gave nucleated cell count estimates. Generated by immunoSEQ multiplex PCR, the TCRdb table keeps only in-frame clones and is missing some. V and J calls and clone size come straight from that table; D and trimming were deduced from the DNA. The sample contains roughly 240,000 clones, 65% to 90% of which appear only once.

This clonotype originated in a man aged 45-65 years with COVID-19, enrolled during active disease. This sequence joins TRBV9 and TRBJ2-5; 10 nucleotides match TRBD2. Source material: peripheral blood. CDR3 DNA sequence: TGTGCCAGCACCCGTAGTCCTAGCGGGAGCCAAGAGACCCAGTACTTC. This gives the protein CASTRSPSGSQETQYF.